The present T cell receptor beta chain was sequenced within a study of human T cells and chemical hapten exposure. This clonotype was detected ten times or more. Time point specified: pre-sensitization, week 0. Treatment noted: therapeutic diphenylcyclopropenone sensitization with weekly scalp DPC. Donors, patients with alopecia ranging from 18 to 70 years old and judged suitable for DPC, provided samples. V was clipped by 4 bases and J by 0 bases; unmatched bases: 9. The CDR3 consists of 18 residues. TCRdb ran MiXCR on the RACE reads and lists one entry per CDR3 protein. The table lists over 300,000 distinct CDR3 sequences, 5.1% of them singletons.

This sequence originates from a woman aged 50 to 60 with alopecia areata. Some clones in this sample may be carry-over from other donors' samples. The chain uses TRBV23-1 and TRBJ2-3; 11 bases are a match to TRBD1. TRBV23-1 is recorded as an ORF, its role being uncertain. Specimen: whole blood, collected in connection with sensitization to the hapten diphenylcyclopropenone (DPC). CDR3 nucleotide sequence: TGCGCCAGCAGTCGGGGACAGGGGGTAAACTCTAGCACAGATACGCAGTATTTT. Translation gives CASSRGQGVNSSTDTQYF.